What follows are 27 T cell receptor beta chains derived from one specimen sequenced in a study of cytomegalovirus exposure and HLA in healthy donors. Here immunoSEQ multiplex PCR was the method, and the copy in TCRdb shows in-frame clones only, minus some. This sample has tens of thousands of clones; roughly 94% occur once, and the top ten carry 0.6% to 0.7%. The sequenced sample consisted of PBMCs. The source of these receptors is a woman between 18 and 29 years old in good health and CMV-seronegative.

The chain has TRBV6-5 and TRBJ1-2, with TRBD1 as a possible D gene (5 bases). This CDR3 contains 13 residues. V was trimmed by 5 bases and J by 8 bases, leaving 15 bases between them. Germline loops: CDR1 MNHEY, CDR2 SVGAGI. The CDR3 here is CASSIRHTGGYTF. CDR3 in DNA: TGTGCCAGCAGTATCAGACATACAGGAGGCTACACCTTC.

CDR3 sequence: CASSPPTSGSSYEQYF. In DNA, the CDR3 is TGTGCCAGCTCACCACCGACTAGCGGGAGCTCCTACGAGCAGTACTTC. The rearrangement uses TRBV18 and TRBJ2-7; TRBD2 aligns across 12 bases. V was clipped by 0 bases and J by 0 bases; unmatched bases: 0. The CDR3 covers 16 residues. The V gene's germline CDR1 is KGHSH and CDR2 LQKENI.

The chain joins TRBV27 to TRBJ2-2, with TRBD2 matching over 14 bases. The V segment lost 3 bases and the J segment 3 bases; nucleotides outside the gene matches: 3. Germline V gives CDR1 MNHEY, CDR2 SMNVEV (reference sequence). The CDR3 is made up of 17 amino acids. The CDR3 loop reads CASSFGTSGSYTGELFF. CDR3 coding DNA: TGTGCCAGCAGTTTTGGGACTAGCGGGAGCTACACCGGGGAGCTGTTTTTT.

J is TRBJ2-1 and V is TRBV19, with TRBD2 matching over 8 bases. This CDR3 has 16 amino acids. The V segment lost 3 bases and the J segment 1 base; nucleotides outside the gene matches: 5. Germline values: CDR1 LNHDA, CDR2 SQIVND (reference sequence). CDR3 DNA sequence: TGTGCCAGTAGTATCCAGCGGGGGCCTTCCTACAATGAGCAGTTCTTC. Translated, it gives CASSIQRGPSYNEQFF.

This sequence joins TRBV27 and TRBJ1-1, with a weak D call TRBD1 (6 bases). V was trimmed by 3 bases and J by 4 bases, leaving 12 bases between them. Germline CDR1 MNHEY, CDR2 SMNVEV (reference sequence). The CDR3 length is 14 residues. The CDR3 protein is CASSFLQGSTEAFF. Written as DNA, the CDR3 is TGTGCCAGCAGTTTTTTACAGGGTAGCACTGAAGCTTTCTTT.

The genes are TRBV10-3 and TRBJ2-5; D remains unclear. V lost 2 bases to trimming and J lost 5 bases, with 9 bases between them. The CDR3 has 13 amino acids. Germline assignment: CDR1 ENHRY and CDR2 SYGVKD. The CDR3 region is CAISEESGETQYF. CDR3 bases: TGTGCCATCAGTGAGGAGTCCGGGGAGACCCAGTACTTC.

This clone was observed a single time. The V call is TRBV5-1, the J call TRBJ1-5; D gene uncertain. Germline V lookup: CDR1 SGHRS, CDR2 YFSETQ. V gave up 2 bases and J gave up 2 bases, with 11 bases separating them. The CDR3 extends over 15 amino acids. The CDR3 spells CASSLYDTGNQPQHF. The CDR3 coding sequence is TGCGCCAGCAGCTTATACGACACTGGCAATCAGCCCCAGCATTTT. Full variable domain (missing parts from reference TRBV5-1 and TRBJ1-5): KAGVTQTPRYLIKTRGQQVTLSCSPISGHRSVSWYQQTPGQGLQFLFEYFSETQRNKGNFPGRFSGRQFSNSRSEMNVSTLELGDSALYLCASSLYDTGNQPQHFGDGTRLSIL.

V gene TRBV27 combines with J gene TRBJ1-5, with TRBD1 matching 8 bases. Unmatched junction bases numbered 12, after V lost 5 bases and J lost 0 bases. The CDR3 is 18 residues long. Per germline, CDR1 MNHEY and CDR2 SMNVEV (reference sequence). CDR3: CASSPGTGNPYSNQPQHF. The CDR3 DNA reads as TGTGCCAGCAGTCCAGGGACAGGCAACCCCTATAGCAATCAGCCCCAGCATTTT.

The rearrangement joins TRBV10-3 to TRBJ2-7, with TRBD1 identical over 8 bases. The CDR3 runs 14 residues. V dropped 8 bases and J dropped 7; count of bases not matched to a gene: 13. Germline V lookup: CDR1 ENHRY, CDR2 SYGVKD. The CDR3 sequence is CAIGALDRGGEQYF. DNA for the CDR3: TGTGCCATCGGTGCCCTCGACAGGGGTGGGGAGCAGTACTTC.

The chain has TRBV15 and TRBJ1-2, with 8 positions matching TRBD1. From germline, CDR1 is LNHNV and CDR2 YYDKDF (reference sequence). The CDR3 spans 17 residues. V lost 3 bases and J lost 2; bases outside the gene matches: 11. CDR3 region: CATSRGDRGRRNYGYTF. The CDR3 region has the DNA TGTGCCACCAGCAGGGGAGACAGGGGCAGGAGGAACTATGGCTACACCTTC.

This rearrangement joins TRBV7-6 to TRBJ1-3; 8 bases are shared with TRBD1. Germline V gives CDR1 SGHVS, CDR2 FNYEAQ. With V trimmed by 5 bases and J by 0 bases, 6 bases remained unmatched. The CDR3 totals 16 residues. The CDR3 DNA reads as TGTGCCAGCAGCCCCCGACAGGGGAGCTCTGGAAACACCATATATTTT. This translates into CASSPRQGSSGNTIYF.

This clone was counted once. The V call is TRBV11-2, the J call TRBJ2-7; the D gene is possibly TRBD1 (7 bases). The CDR3 is made up of 14 amino acids. Per the germline V gene, CDR1 is SGHAT and CDR2 is FQNNGV. Between the trimmed V and J ends, which lost 5 bases and 3 bases, there was a span of 14 bases. This chain's CDR3 is CASSPQGGVYEQYF. The CDR3 coding sequence is TGTGCCAGCAGCCCCCAGGGGGGAGTCTACGAGCAGTACTTC.

This clone was recorded a few times. The chain has TRBV7-9 and TRBJ2-7, with TRBD2 matching 8 bases. Germline CDR1 reads SEHNR; CDR2 reads FQNEAQ (reference sequence). V was pared by 5 bases and J by 2 bases, with 5 bases of the junction left unmatched. The CDR3 extends over 14 amino acids. The CDR3 nucleotides are TGTGCCAGCAGCCCGACTAGCGTAGCCTACGAGCAGTACTTC. Its protein is CASSPTSVAYEQYF.

This clone was observed a single time. The rearrangement joins TRBV18 to TRBJ1-4; 7 bases line up with TRBD1. This CDR3 is 14 amino acids long. After removal of 4 bases from V and 3 bases from J, the junction contained 2 bases not matched to a gene. Germline loops: CDR1 KGHSH, CDR2 LQKENI. This CDR3 reads CASSLGTANEKLFF. CDR3 DNA: TGTGCCAGCTCACTAGGGACAGCTAATGAAAAACTGTTTTTT. Complete variable domain (other parts from reference TRBV18 and TRBJ1-4): NAGVMQNPRHLVRRRGQEARLRCSPMKGHSHVYWYRQLPEEGLKFMVYLQKENIIDESGMPKERFSAEFPKEGPSILRIQQVVRGDSAAYFCASSLGTANEKLFFGSGTQLSVL.

The chain joins TRBV7-9 to TRBJ2-7; D is perhaps TRBD2 (5 bases). Germline CDR1 is SEHNR and CDR2 is FQNEAQ (reference sequence). This CDR3 has 13 amino acids. The V end lost 5 bases, the J end lost 2 bases, and 10 bases lay between the germline ends. The DNA of the CDR3 is TGTGCCAGCAGCCTGGCGGAGGCCTACGAGCAGTACTTC. It yields the protein CASSLAEAYEQYF. The whole variable domain, filled in from reference TRBV7-9 and TRBJ2-7, reads DTGVSQNPRHKITKRGQNVTFRCDPISEHNRLYWYRQTLGQGPEFLTYFQNEAQLEKSRLLSDRFSAERPKGSFSTLEIQRTEQGDSAMYLCASSLAEAYEQYFGPGTRLTVT.

This clone was picked up one time. The chain combines TRBV4-3 with TRBJ2-5; TRBD2 agrees at 9 bases. The junction had 11 bases not matched to a gene; V was cut back by 4 bases and J by 5 bases. Germline V lookup: CDR1 LGHNA, CDR2 YSLEER. The CDR3 contains 16 residues. The CDR3 sequence: CASSRGGGAVRETQYF. DNA of the CDR3: TGCGCCAGCAGCCGGGGCGGGGGGGCCGTGAGGGAGACCCAGTACTTC.

The V gene is TRBV29-1, the J gene TRBJ1-1; weak D call: TRBD1 (6 bases). The CDR3 sequence is 14 residues long. The germline V gene encodes CDR1 SQVTM and CDR2 ANQGSEA. Trimming took 4 bases from V and 0 from J, leaving 12 bases between them. This CDR3 reads CSVGLGGVNTEAFF. The CDR3 DNA reads as TGCAGCGTTGGCTTAGGGGGGGTGAACACTGAAGCTTTCTTT. Looking up the rest from reference TRBV29-1 and TRBJ1-1 gives the full variable domain: SAVISQKPSRDICQRGTSLTIQCQVDSQVTMMFWYRQQPGQSLTLIATANQGSEATYESGFVIDKFPISRPNLTFSTLTVSNMSPEDSSIYLCSVGLGGVNTEAFFGQGTRLTVV.

The sample holds a few counts of this clone. The chain combines TRBV4-1 with TRBJ1-1; 8 nucleotides agree with TRBD1. Germline assignment: CDR1 MGHRA and CDR2 YSYEKL. V shed 2 bases, J shed 1 base, and the junction held 12 bases outside the gene matches. This CDR3 has 18 residues. The CDR3 DNA is TGCGCCAGCAGCCAACCGACCCGGGACAGGCTACCGAACACTGAAGCTTTCTTT. This translates into CASSQPTRDRLPNTEAFF.

V gene TRBV4-3 combines with J gene TRBJ1-2, with TRBD1 identical over 8 bases. V dropped 3 bases and J dropped 6; count of bases not matched to a gene: 15. CDR1 is LGHNA and CDR2 is YSLEER in the germline V gene. This CDR3 is 17 amino acids long. Written as DNA, the CDR3 is TGCGCCAGCAGCCAGACTAACAGGGGGGCCTTCACTGATGGCTACACCTTC. Amino acid sequence: CASSQTNRGAFTDGYTF.

This sequence joins TRBV21-1 and TRBJ2-2; the table's D call of TRBD1 was not tested on the DNA. TRBV21-1 is labeled a pseudogene. This CDR3 has 16 amino acids. Here the CDR3 DNA reads TGTGCCAGCAGCCAGCCGTGGACCGGACAAGCCGGGGAGCTGTTTTTT. Amino acid sequence: CASSQPWTGQAGELFF.

The CDR3 sequence: CASTLRPEGAYEQYF. In DNA, the CDR3 is TGTGCCAGCACCCTCCGGCCCGAGGGGGCCTACGAGCAGTACTTC. The J gene is TRBJ2-7, the V gene TRBV27; D perhaps matches TRBD1 (6 bases). V lost 7 bases, J lost 2 bases, and 18 bases lay in between. This CDR3 has 15 residues. In germline, CDR1 is MNHEY, CDR2 SMNVEV (reference sequence).

This chain links TRBV5-1 with TRBJ2-7; TRBD1 agrees at 9 bases. V lost 2 bases and J lost 1; bases outside the gene matches: 7. CDR3 length: 16 residues. The germline V gene encodes CDR1 SGHRS and CDR2 YFSETQ. The CDR3 loop is CASSLNPGQGSYEQYF. CDR3 nucleotide sequence: TGCGCCAGCAGCTTAAATCCGGGACAGGGATCCTACGAGCAGTACTTC. The full variable domain, completed using reference TRBV5-1 and TRBJ2-7, is KAGVTQTPRYLIKTRGQQVTLSCSPISGHRSVSWYQQTPGQGLQFLFEYFSETQRNKGNFPGRFSGRQFSNSRSEMNVSTLELGDSALYLCASSLNPGQGSYEQYFGPGTRLTVT.

This clone was seen more than once but under ten times. This chain links TRBV6-5 with TRBJ2-5; 7 positions agree with TRBD2. The CDR3 is 13 amino acids. Germline CDR1 MNHEY, CDR2 SVGAGI. V was clipped by 8 bases and J by 5 bases; unmatched bases: 8. In DNA, the CDR3 is TGTGCCAGCCAGTCGCGGGAGTGGGAGACCCAGTACTTC. The encoded protein is CASQSREWETQYF.

V is TRBV4-3 and J is TRBJ2-7; a possible D gene is TRBD1 (5 bases). The CDR3 extends over 13 amino acids. Germline CDR1 LGHNA, CDR2 YSLEER. Deletions cut 4 bases from V and 4 bases from J, with 11 bases between. CDR3 sequence: CASSPDQGYEQYF. In DNA, the CDR3 is TGCGCCAGCAGCCCAGATCAGGGATACGAGCAGTACTTC.

CDR3 sequence (DNA): TGTGCCAGCAGTTATCCTTACAACGAGCAGTACTTC. Protein product: CASSYPYNEQYF. The chain joins TRBV6-6 to TRBJ2-7; D unresolved. Germline values: CDR1 MNHNY, CDR2 SVGAGI (reference sequence). Trimming took 3 bases from V and 5 from J, leaving 8 bases between them. The CDR3 is 12 amino acids.

The CDR3 bases are TGTGCCAGCAGCCCACGGGAGGGTTGGTATTCACCCCTCCACTTT. Residues: CASSPREGWYSPLHF. This sequence joins TRBV7-2 and TRBJ1-6; D is uncertain. The V gene lost 5 bases and the J gene lost 8 bases, with 16 bases spanning the gap. The CDR3 consists of 15 residues. From germline, CDR1 is SGHTA and CDR2 FQGNSA.

Notes on this clone: One junction end disagrees with the germline gene, perhaps due to a read error. The J gene is TRBJ1-5, the V gene TRBV11-2, with unresolved D. This CDR3 region has 15 residues. Germline V gene sequence: CDR1 SGHAT, CDR2 FQNNGV. This CDR3 is CASSLGGSSNRPQHF. The CDR3 DNA reads as TGTGCCAGCAGCTTAGGAGGGTCCAGCAATCGGCCCCAGCATTTT.